This T cell receptor (beta chain) was profiled in a study of blood T cell repertoires in COVID-19. In the study overall: PBMCs, B-cell-depleted T cells, or T cells provided the cDNA or gDNA that made up the material.

Here immunoSEQ multiplex PCR was the method, and the copy in TCRdb shows in-frame clones only, minus some. The sample holds around 250,000 clones, around 86% seen once. Germline lookup yields CDR1 MNHEY and CDR2 SVGAGI. The CDR3 is made up of 15 amino acids. Trimming cost V 6 bases and J 8 bases; bases outside gene matches: 9. The chain uses TRBV6-5 and TRBJ2-1; 11 bases line up with TRBD2. The sequence came from a woman aged 40-49 years who had recovered from COVID-19. Sequencing input: peripheral blood. The CDR3 sequence is CASRDLAGGGDEQFF. CDR3 DNA: TGTGCCAGCAGGGATCTAGCGGGAGGTGGAGATGAGCAGTTCTTC.